The 18 T cell receptor beta chains listed next were all sequenced from one sample in a study of blood T cell repertoires in COVID-19. Sequencing used immunoSEQ multiplex PCR; TCRdb keeps in-frame clones, though not all of them. Among some 250,000 clones listed, around 80% were seen once. The sample was peripheral blood. The receptors shown here come from a man in his forties with active or convalescent COVID-19.

This clone was detected only a few times. The rearrangement links TRBV30 to TRBJ2-2; 11 positions match TRBD1. J gave up 7 bases and V 4 bases, and 5 bases lay outside the gene matches. The germline gives CDR1 GTSNPN, CDR2 SVGIG (reference sequence). The CDR3 sequence is 14 residues long. The DNA of the CDR3 is TGTGCCTGGACCCGGACAGGGGGCAGCGGGGAGCTGTTTTTT. Its translation is CAWTRTGGSGELFF.

A remark on this clone: Distinct nucleotide sequences in the sample also encode this CDR3. J is TRBJ1-1 and V is TRBV19, with D maybe TRBD1 (5 bases). Germline loops: CDR1 LNHDA, CDR2 SQIVND (reference sequence). V lost 6 bases to trimming and J lost 1 base, with 9 bases between them. The CDR3 runs to 13 residues. The CDR3 loop reads CASRSQENTEAFF. The CDR3 nucleotides are TGTGCCAGTAGGTCACAGGAGAACACTGAAGCTTTCTTT.

The gene calls are TRBV21-1 and TRBJ2-7; the listed D gene, TRBD2, was not tested against the DNA. TRBV21-1 is labeled a pseudogene. This CDR3 contains 15 residues. CDR3 DNA sequence: TGTGCCAGCAGCAAAAGATGTGAGGGGGGGTACGAGCAGTACTTC. Protein: CASSKRCEGGYEQYF.

The rearrangement joins TRBV7-3 to TRBJ1-1; possible D gene TRBD1, 5 bases. This CDR3 contains 14 residues. Between the trimmed V and J ends, which lost 5 bases and 1 base, there was a span of 11 bases. In germline, CDR1 is SGHTA, CDR2 FQGTGA. CDR3 in amino acids: CASSKTGQNTEAFF. The CDR3 coding sequence is TGTGCCAGCAGCAAGACCGGACAGAACACTGAAGCTTTCTTT.

This sequence joins TRBV5-8 and TRBJ1-1; 8 bases map to TRBD1. The germline V gene has CDR1 SGHTS and CDR2 YDEGEE. V was clipped by 0 bases and J by 5 bases; unmatched bases: 15. The CDR3 is 18 amino acids. Written as DNA, the CDR3 is TGTGCCAGCAGCTTGGGCGATCTGGACAGGGTTCGTGGAACTGAAGCTTTCTTT. It codes for CASSLGDLDRVRGTEAFF.

This chain links TRBV4-3 with TRBJ2-7; 11 bases are shared with TRBD2. V gave up 3 bases and J gave up 6 bases; unmatched junction bases: 7. Per germline, CDR1 LGHNA and CDR2 YSLEER. This CDR3 is built from 15 residues. CDR3 region: CASSQRLAGHGEQYF. As DNA, the CDR3 is TGCGCCAGCAGCCAGAGACTAGCGGGGCATGGCGAGCAGTACTTC.

The chain links TRBV5-1 to TRBJ2-2; tentatively, D is TRBD1 (6 bases). Germline lookup yields CDR1 SGHRS and CDR2 YFSETQ. CDR3 length equals 17 residues. Trimming stripped 3 bases from V and 6 bases from J, with 21 bases between. In DNA form, the CDR3 reads TGCGCCAGCAGCTCCTGGACCCCCGGCAGGGGCGCCGGGGAGCTGTTTTTT. Protein: CASSSWTPGRGAGELFF.

This rearrangement joins TRBV5-4 to TRBJ2-3; TRBD2 aligns across 9 bases. Trimming at V came to 1 base and at J to 3 bases, leaving 6 bases not matched to a gene. The CDR3 length is 16 residues. Germline V gene sequence: CDR1 SGHNT, CDR2 YYREEE (reference sequence). The CDR3, as DNA: TGTGCCAGCAGCTTGCCTTCGGGACTAGCAACAGATACGCAGTATTTT. Translating it yields CASSLPSGLATDTQYF.

This clone was observed once. The chain links TRBV11-2 to TRBJ2-1; 8 positions match TRBD2. CDR1 is SGHAT, CDR2 FQNNGV, per germline. CDR3 length: 17 amino acids. Unmatched junction bases numbered 11, after V lost 3 bases and J lost 4 bases. The DNA for the CDR3 is TGTGCCAGCAGCTTCGCCGGGACTAGAGGTTATTACAATGAGCAGTTCTTC. Translation gives CASSFAGTRGYYNEQFF.

The chain is built from TRBV4-3 and TRBJ2-2, with TRBD2 as a possible D gene (5 bases). Looked up from germline, CDR1 is LGHNA and CDR2 is YSLEER. This CDR3 is 16 amino acids long. Trimming removed 1 base from V and 5 bases from J, with 14 bases in between. CDR3 sequence (DNA): TGCGCCAGCAGCCAAGTAAGATGGTCGGGAACCGGGGAGCTGTTTTTT. Protein product: CASSQVRWSGTGELFF.

The chain couples TRBV5-6 to TRBJ2-4; D ambiguous. Per the germline V gene, CDR1 is SGHDT and CDR2 is YYEEEE. The length of the CDR3 is 15 residues. Trimming took 3 bases from V and 2 from J, leaving 12 bases between them. Here the CDR3 DNA reads TGTGCCAGCAGCTCTCTACAGTTCTCCAAAAACATTCAGTACTTC. Translation gives CASSSLQFSKNIQYF. Full variable domain (outside the CDR3, taken from reference TRBV5-6 and TRBJ2-4): DAGVTQSPTHLIKTRGQQVTLRCSPKSGHDTVSWYQQALGQGPQFIFQYYEEEERQRGNFPDRFSGHQFPNYSSELNVNALLLGDSALYLCASSSLQFSKNIQYFGAGTRLSVL.

This clone has just a few counts. The rearrangement joins TRBV3-1 (or the pseudogene TRBV3-2) to TRBJ2-1; 8 bases fit TRBD2. Germline loops: CDR1 LGHDT, CDR2 YNNKEL (reference sequence). Trimming at V came to 4 bases and at J to 5 bases, leaving 10 bases not matched to a gene. CDR3 length: 16 amino acids. CDR3 DNA sequence: TGTGCCAGCAGCCTGGGGATAGCGGGGAGTAACAATGAGCAGTTCTTC. Protein product: CASSLGIAGSNNEQFF.

V usage is TRBV30 and J usage is TRBJ1-3; D perhaps matches TRBD1 (6 bases). CDR3 length equals 15 residues. Per germline, CDR1 GTSNPN and CDR2 SVGIG (reference sequence). V was clipped by 4 bases and J by 3 bases, with 16 bases between them. The CDR3 region has the DNA TGTGCCTGGATTACCGCGGGGGGCAATGGAAACACCATATATTTT. This sequence encodes CAWITAGGNGNTIYF.

The chain joins TRBV7-2 to TRBJ2-7, with D hard to call. Germline assignment: CDR1 SGHTA and CDR2 FQGNSA. V dropped 5 bases and J dropped 0 bases, with 11 bases sitting between them. This CDR3 contains 14 residues. This CDR3 is CASSPQLDSYEQYF. The CDR3 bases are TGTGCCAGCAGCCCCCAACTCGACTCCTACGAGCAGTACTTC.

The genes are TRBV5-4 and TRBJ1-3; D perhaps matches TRBD1 (6 bases). The ends were cut back, 3 bases at V and 2 bases at J, with 15 bases in the middle. The CDR3 spans 16 residues. Germline assignment: CDR1 SGHNT and CDR2 YYREEE (reference sequence). The DNA of the CDR3 is TGTGCCAGCAGCTCTGGTGGAGACAGGCCTGGAAACACCATATATTTT. Its translation is CASSSGGDRPGNTIYF.

With respect to this clone: This sequence may be a read error, since a much larger clone differs from it by one base. V and J are TRBV5-4 and TRBJ1-1; the match to TRBD1 covers 8 bases. The CDR3 contains 14 residues. Germline V gene lookup returns CDR1 SGHNT and CDR2 YYREEE (reference sequence). Unmatched junction bases numbered 1, after V lost 2 bases and J lost 1 base. CDR3 region: CASSFGTGNTEAFF. The CDR3, as DNA: TGTGCCAGCAGCTTTGGGACAGGGAACACTGAAGCTTTCTTT.

The chain joins TRBV29-1 to TRBJ1-5, with 7 bases that match TRBD1. Trimming at V came to 7 bases and at J to 5 bases, leaving 5 bases not matched to a gene. Germline-derived CDR1 and CDR2 are SQVTM and ANQGSEA. The CDR3 length is 12 residues. DNA for the CDR3: TGCAGCGCCGGGACAGCGGATCAGCCCCAGCATTTT. It specifies CSAGTADQPQHF. Supplemented by reference TRBV29-1 and TRBJ1-5, the full variable domain reads SAVISQKPSRDICQRGTSLTIQCQVDSQVTMMFWYRQQPGQSLTLIATANQGSEATYESGFVIDKFPISRPNLTFSTLTVSNMSPEDSSIYLCSAGTADQPQHFGDGTRLSIL.

This clone was seen only once. This sequence joins TRBV12-5 and TRBJ1-2; D not certain. CDR3 length: 18 amino acids. CDR1 is LGHNT and CDR2 is FRNRAP in the germline V gene. The V end was cut by 0 bases, the J end by 2 bases, with 19 bases between. The CDR3 sequence: CASGLVRGSLEGNYGYTF. The CDR3 DNA reads TGTGCTAGTGGTTTGGTCCGAGGAAGCTTAGAAGGCAACTATGGCTACACCTTC.